Below are 30 T cell receptor beta chains sequenced from a single sample in a study of Graves' ophthalmopathy and Graves' hyperthyroidism (dated by TCRdb to between 2018 and 2020). Sequencing relied on an Illumina HiSeq 2000. For repertoire sequencing, the TCR beta CDR3 regions were amplified from RNA transcripts. HTBI primers and the Qiagen OneStep RT-PCR kit were used in a first-round RT-PCR, which was followed by a second-round multiplex PCR, size selection and purification. TCRdb applied fastp at Q25 and MiXCR to the public reads, then kept only in-frame beta chains. Rows are combined by CDR3 protein, so each entry shows the most common genes and DNA. The sample records more than 300,000 distinct CDR3 sequences, about a sixth of which are singletons. About 2.4% of the sample goes to the ten largest clones. The sample taken for sequencing was peripheral blood. The source of these receptors is an adult woman with stable Graves' hyperthyroidism.

This clonotype was recorded many times. The chain couples TRBV11-2 to TRBJ2-7; the D gene is possibly TRBD1 (6 bases). CDR3 length equals 14 residues. V lost 1 base and J 4 bases, leaving 11 bases between the germline ends. Germline-derived CDR1 and CDR2 are SGHAT and FQNNGV. CDR3 amino acids: CASSLAPDSYEQYF. CDR3 nucleotide sequence: TGTGCCAGCAGCTTAGCCCCGGACAGTTACGAGCAGTACTTC. Looking up the rest from reference TRBV11-2 and TRBJ2-7 gives the full variable domain: EAGVAQSPRYKIIEKRQSVAFWCNPISGHATLYWYQQILGQGPKLLIQFQNNGVVDDSQLPKDRFSAERLKGVDSTLKIQPAKLEDSAVYLCASSLAPDSYEQYFGPGTRLTVT.

This clonotype was counted many times. V usage is TRBV7-8 and J usage is TRBJ1-1, with D unresolved. The ends were cut back, 0 bases at V and 5 bases at J, with 10 bases in the middle. Germline V lookup: CDR1 SGHVS, CDR2 FQNEAQ. The CDR3 is 14 amino acids. CDR3 nucleotide sequence: TGTGCCAGCAGCTTAGCAGGCAGCCGGACTGAAGCTTTCTTT. It encodes CASSLAGSRTEAFF.

The chain recombines TRBV9 with TRBJ1-2; weak D call: TRBD1 (5 bases). The CDR3 loop spans 13 amino acids. V lost 2 bases and J lost 5, with 10 bases in between. Germline V lookup: CDR1 SGDLS, CDR2 YYNGEE. CDR3 region: CASSVYGAYGYTF. In DNA form, the CDR3 reads TGTGCCAGCAGCGTGTACGGGGCTTATGGCTACACCTTC.

In its sample, this clonotype was seen many times. V gene TRBV6-1 combines with J gene TRBJ1-5, with D possibly being TRBD1 (6 bases). The CDR3 is 18 amino acids. The germline gives CDR1 MNHNS, CDR2 SASEGT. Trimming took off 3 bases at V and 2 bases at J, with 20 bases between the two ends. The CDR3 region has the DNA TGTGCCAGCAGTGAGGCGCAGGGTGAGGGGGTGGGCAATCAGCCCCAGCATTTT. Translation gives CASSEAQGEGVGNQPQHF.

Many counts were recorded for this clonotype. J is TRBJ2-5 and V is TRBV7-8; D is perhaps TRBD1 or TRBD2 (6 bases each). From germline, CDR1 is SGHVS and CDR2 FQNEAQ. V lost 5 bases and J 5 bases, leaving 24 bases between the germline ends. The CDR3 has 17 amino acids. The CDR3 reads CASSQQGRETLRETQYF. Written as DNA, the CDR3 is TGTGCCAGCAGCCAACAGGGACGGGAGACCTTGCGGGAGACCCAGTACTTC.

This clonotype was recorded at least ten times. The chain uses TRBV20-1 and TRBJ1-1; 7 bases fit TRBD1. Germline CDR1 reads DFQATT; CDR2 reads SNEGSKA (reference sequence). The CDR3 is 14 amino acids. After removal of 2 bases from V and 7 bases from J, the junction contained 10 bases not matched to a gene. CDR3 nucleotide sequence: TGCAGTGCTAGATCGAGTCAGGGGGGTTTTGAAGCTTTCTTT. Residues: CSARSSQGGFEAFF.

In this sample, this clonotype turned up many times. CDR3 loop: CASSQGTGYTGELFF. The CDR3 bases are TGTGCCAGCAGTCAGGGAACGGGGTACACCGGGGAGCTGTTTTTT. This chain links TRBV11-2 with TRBJ2-2, with D perhaps given as TRBD1 or TRBD2 (5 bases each). Trimming stripped 6 bases from V and 3 bases from J, with 14 bases between. The germline V gene has CDR1 SGHAT and CDR2 FQNNGV. The CDR3 has 15 residues.

The chain recombines TRBV5-1 with TRBJ1-1, with TRBD1 as a possible D gene (6 bases). The CDR3 contains 17 residues. Germline CDR1 SGHRS, CDR2 YFSETQ. Between the trimmed V and J ends, which lost 4 bases and 1 base, there was a span of 20 bases. In DNA form, the CDR3 reads TGCGCCAGCAGCCACTCCCCGTTCTTACAGGGGAACACTGAAGCTTTCTTT. Encoded protein: CASSHSPFLQGNTEAFF. Complete variable domain (other parts from reference TRBV5-1 and TRBJ1-1): KAGVTQTPRYLIKTRGQQVTLSCSPISGHRSVSWYQQTPGQGLQFLFEYFSETQRNKGNFPGRFSGRQFSNSRSEMNVSTLELGDSALYLCASSHSPFLQGNTEAFFGQGTRLTVV.

This clonotype was detected many times. CDR3 protein: CASSSIPGRAYEQYF. The CDR3 DNA sequence: TGTGCCAGCAGCTCCATCCCAGGGCGGGCCTACGAGCAGTACTTC. The J gene is TRBJ2-7, the V gene TRBV11-2; D may match TRBD1 or TRBD2 (5 bases each). The V gene's germline CDR1 is SGHAT and CDR2 FQNNGV. This CDR3 spans 15 amino acids. Between the trimmed V and J ends, which lost 4 bases and 2 bases, there was a span of 15 bases.

The sample holds one count of this clonotype. The missing conserved phenylalanine or tryptophan at the end of this CDR3 makes a read error likely. The chain joins TRBV5-1 to TRBJ2-3; D gene ambiguous. Trimming cost V 9 bases and J 3 bases, with 14 bases left between them. The CDR3 loop spans 13 amino acids. CDR1 and CDR2 (germline): SGHRS, YFSETQ. The CDR3 loop reads CATSSVETDTQYL. The CDR3 DNA reads TGCGCCACCTCGTCGGTGGAAACAGATACGCAGTATTTG.

This clonotype occurred many times. The chain joins TRBV4-2 to TRBJ2-7; 10 nucleotides align to TRBD2. J gave up 2 bases and V 4 bases, and 11 bases lay outside the gene matches. The CDR3 covers 17 residues. CDR1 and CDR2 (germline): LGHNA, YNFKEQ. The CDR3 spells CASSRRSGTSVPYEQYF. CDR3 nucleotides: TGTGCCAGCAGCCGACGATCCGGGACTAGCGTACCCTACGAGCAGTACTTC.

This clonotype has at least ten counts. This chain links TRBV11-2 with TRBJ2-7, with D perhaps being TRBD1 or TRBD2 (5 bases each). Trimming removed 6 bases at V and 0 bases at J, with 12 bases between. CDR1 is SGHAT, CDR2 FQNNGV, per germline. This CDR3 comprises 14 residues. The DNA for the CDR3 is TGTGCCAGCAGACGGGACGTGAGCTCCTACGAGCAGTACTTC. Translating gives CASRRDVSSYEQYF. The variable domain in full, completed from reference TRBV11-2 and TRBJ2-7, reads EAGVAQSPRYKIIEKRQSVAFWCNPISGHATLYWYQQILGQGPKLLIQFQNNGVVDDSQLPKDRFSAERLKGVDSTLKIQPAKLEDSAVYLCASRRDVSSYEQYFGPGTRLTVT.

The sample holds a few counts of this clonotype. The rearrangement links TRBV4-2 to TRBJ1-5, with D perhaps matching TRBD1 (5 bases). Germline V gene sequence: CDR1 LGHNA, CDR2 YNFKEQ. V was clipped by 2 bases and J by 3 bases, with 11 bases between them. The CDR3 sequence is 15 residues long. The CDR3 sequence: CASSQWGTVNQPQHF. The CDR3 region has the DNA TGTGCCAGCAGCCAATGGGGGACCGTCAATCAGCCCCAGCATTTT.

This clonotype was observed many times. The chain links TRBV28 to TRBJ2-5, with D possibly being TRBD1 (8 bases). The CDR3 is 14 amino acids. The V gene's germline CDR1 is MDHEN and CDR2 SYDVKM. V was trimmed by 5 bases and J by 3 bases, leaving 13 bases between them. The CDR3 loop reads CASSITGGEETQYF. CDR3 in DNA: TGTGCCAGCAGTATAACAGGGGGGGAAGAGACCCAGTACTTC. The full variable domain, completed using reference TRBV28 and TRBJ2-5, is DVKVTQSSRYLVKRTGEKVFLECVQDMDHENMFWYRQDPGLGLRLIYFSYDVKMKEKGDIPEGYSVSREKKERFSLILESASTNQTSMYLCASSITGGEETQYFGPGTRLLVL.

Comments on this clonotype: The junction departs from germline at one end; a sequencing error may be responsible. This chain joins TRBV27 and TRBJ2-2; D is tentatively TRBD1 or TRBD2 (6 bases each). Germline V gene lookup returns CDR1 MNHEY and CDR2 SMNVEV (reference sequence). The CDR3 is 14 residues long. The CDR3 sequence is CASSFYGGRGEMFF. The CDR3 DNA reads as TGTGCCAGCAGTTTTTACGGGGGCCGCGGGGAGATGTTTTTT.

The chain couples TRBV18 to TRBJ1-1; no clear D. Germline V CDR1 and CDR2: KGHSH, LQKENI. Trimming removed 5 bases at V and 8 bases at J, with 12 bases between. The CDR3 is made up of 12 amino acids. As DNA, the CDR3 is TGTGCCAGCTCATCCCGCACTGCAGAAGCTTTCTTT. Protein: CASSSRTAEAFF. Drawing the rest from reference TRBV18 and TRBJ1-1, the complete variable domain is NAGVMQNPRHLVRRRGQEARLRCSPMKGHSHVYWYRQLPEEGLKFMVYLQKENIIDESGMPKERFSAEFPKEGPSILRIQQVVRGDSAAYFCASSSRTAEAFFGQGTRLTVV.

This clonotype was observed a few times. The chain links TRBV6-2 or TRBV6-3 to TRBJ2-7; 7 bases fit TRBD2. Germline trimming cut 4 bases from V and 4 bases from J; bases unmatched to any gene: 10. The CDR3 loop spans 15 amino acids. The germline CDR1 and CDR2 sequences are MNHEY and SVGEGT. This CDR3 reads CASSSRGGGGYEQYF. DNA of the CDR3: TGTGCCAGCAGTTCCCGCGGGGGAGGCGGATACGAGCAGTACTTC.

This clonotype was seen a handful of times. At one end, the junction sequence differs from germline, possibly due to a read error. The chain couples TRBV30 to TRBJ1-1; D gene unclear. This CDR3 has 12 residues. From germline, CDR1 is GTSNPN and CDR2 SVGIG (reference sequence). CDR3 bases: TGTACCTGGACTCATTCGAGGGTTGGGGCTTTCTTT. Amino acid sequence: CTWTHSRVGAFF.

This clonotype was observed at least ten times. J is TRBJ2-5 and V is TRBV28, with TRBD2 as a possible D gene (5 bases). The CDR3 length is 16 residues. With 2 bases removed from V and 2 bases from J, the gap between germline ends came to 15 bases. The germline V gene has CDR1 MDHEN and CDR2 SYDVKM. CDR3 nucleotides: TGTGCCAGCAGTTTACTTGGTAGCGCTGAGCAAGAGACCCAGTACTTC. Translating it yields CASSLLGSAEQETQYF.

The genes are TRBV12-3 or TRBV12-4 and TRBJ2-5; D possibly uses TRBD1 or TRBD2 (8 bases each). The CDR3 loop spans 15 amino acids. Trimming cost V 5 bases and J 4 bases, with 17 bases left between them. CDR3 sequence: CASSKDRGLVETQYF. CDR3 in DNA: TGTGCCAGCAGTAAAGACAGGGGACTAGTAGAGACCCAGTACTTC.

Many counts were recorded for this clonotype. The chain joins TRBV19 to TRBJ1-2; a weak D match, TRBD1 (5 bases). Trimming cost V 6 bases and J 5 bases, with 10 bases left between them. Germline CDR1 is LNHDA and CDR2 is SQIVND (reference sequence). The length of the CDR3 is 12 residues. The CDR3 is CASRDDSYGYTF. CDR3 DNA: TGTGCCAGTAGGGATGACAGTTATGGCTACACCTTC.

This clonotype came up many times. One end of the junction varies from germline; a read error may be responsible. The chain is built from TRBV7-3 and TRBJ2-7; TRBD1 agrees at 7 bases. CDR1 SGHTA and CDR2 FQGTGA come from the germline V gene. The length of the CDR3 is 14 residues. Here the CDR3 reads CAGSSGQIVYEQYF. The CDR3 nucleotides are TGTGCCGGCAGCTCGGGACAGATAGTCTACGAGCAGTACTTC.

This clonotype was counted ten times or more. This chain uses TRBV5-1 with TRBJ2-7; TRBD2 agrees at 7 bases. Germline V CDR1 and CDR2: SGHRS, YFSETQ. CDR3 size: 11 residues. V lost 6 bases, J lost 4 bases, and 1 base stayed unmatched. Here the CDR3 reads CASKREYEQYF. The CDR3 DNA is TGCGCCAGCAAGCGGGAATACGAGCAGTACTTC.

This clonotype was seen ten or more times. The V call is TRBV19, the J call TRBJ2-2; TRBD2 agrees at 10 bases. The CDR3 extends over 16 amino acids. Germline V gene sequence: CDR1 LNHDA, CDR2 SQIVND (reference sequence). The V and J ends lost 6 bases and 5 bases, in that order; junction bases with no gene match: 9. As DNA, the CDR3 is TGTGCCAGTAGAATCTCTAGCGGGAGTTTAACCGGGGAGCTGTTTTTT. Protein sequence: CASRISSGSLTGELFF.

This clonotype was picked up many times. This chain uses TRBV10-3 with TRBJ1-5; TRBD1 matches at 7 bases. The V gene's germline CDR1 is ENHRY and CDR2 SYGVKD. This CDR3 has 14 amino acids. V shed 6 bases, J shed 2 bases, and the junction held 4 bases outside the gene matches. Here the CDR3 DNA reads TGTGCCATCAGCAGGGGGGAGGGCAATCAGCCCCAGCATTTT. Its protein product is CAISRGEGNQPQHF.

The J gene is TRBJ1-1, the V gene TRBV6-1, with D uncertain. The CDR3 loop spans 14 amino acids. Germline-derived CDR1 and CDR2 are MNHNS and SASEGT. Trimming removed 6 bases from V and 1 base from J, with 12 bases in between. The CDR3 loop is CASSETGANTEAFF. The CDR3 DNA is TGTGCCAGCAGCGAGACGGGAGCGAACACTGAAGCTTTCTTT.

This clonotype was picked up many times. This chain joins TRBV14 and TRBJ1-2; D might be TRBD1 (5 bases). The CDR3 has 14 amino acids. V was trimmed by 4 bases and J by 4 bases, leaving 13 bases between them. Looked up from germline, CDR1 is SGHDN and CDR2 is FVKESK. Here the CDR3 DNA reads TGTGCCAGCAGCCCCCGGCGAAGGGGCTATGGCTACACCTTC. Its translation: CASSPRRRGYGYTF.

This clonotype was counted ten times or more. V is TRBV5-1 and J is TRBJ2-7; D tentatively fits TRBD1 or TRBD2 (5 bases each). The CDR3 is 13 amino acids. The V gene's germline CDR1 is SGHRS and CDR2 YFSETQ. Trimming shortened V by 5 bases and J by 7 bases, and 16 bases separated the two germline ends. The CDR3 loop is CASSDGGPTEQYF. The DNA for the CDR3 is TGCGCCAGCAGTGATGGGGGTCCTACGGAGCAGTACTTC.

This sequence joins TRBV6-1 and TRBJ1-2; TRBD1 aligns across 8 bases. Germline assignment: CDR1 MNHNS and CDR2 SASEGT. With V trimmed by 4 bases and J by 8 bases, 3 bases remained unmatched. The CDR3 length is 12 residues. The CDR3 reads CASSAWTGGYTF. CDR3 coding DNA: TGTGCCAGCAGTGCATGGACAGGGGGCTACACCTTC.

The chain links TRBV7-9 to TRBJ2-7, with D possibly matching TRBD2 (6 bases). The CDR3 contains 13 residues. CDR1 and CDR2 (germline): SEHNR, FQNEAQ (reference sequence). The V end lost 5 bases, the J end lost 5 bases, and 13 bases lay between the germline ends. CDR3 DNA: TGTGCCAGCAGCCAGAGGAGGGAACACGAGCAGTACTTC. Protein product: CASSQRREHEQYF.